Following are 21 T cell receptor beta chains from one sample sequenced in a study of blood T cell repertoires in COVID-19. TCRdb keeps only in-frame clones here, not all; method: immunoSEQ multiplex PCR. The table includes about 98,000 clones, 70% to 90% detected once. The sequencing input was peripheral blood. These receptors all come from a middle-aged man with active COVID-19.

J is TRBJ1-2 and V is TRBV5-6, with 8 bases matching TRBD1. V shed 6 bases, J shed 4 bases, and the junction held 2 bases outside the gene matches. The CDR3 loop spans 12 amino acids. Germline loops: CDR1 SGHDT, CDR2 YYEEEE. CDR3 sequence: CASTGQAYGYTF. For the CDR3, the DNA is TGTGCCAGCACGGGACAGGCCTATGGCTACACCTTC.

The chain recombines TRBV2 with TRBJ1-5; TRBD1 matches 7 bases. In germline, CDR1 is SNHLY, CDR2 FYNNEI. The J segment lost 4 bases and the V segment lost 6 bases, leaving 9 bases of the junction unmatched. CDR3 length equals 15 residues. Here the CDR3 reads CASRDGQAENQPQHF. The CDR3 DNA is TGTGCCAGCAGGGACGGACAGGCGGAGAATCAGCCCCAGCATTTT.

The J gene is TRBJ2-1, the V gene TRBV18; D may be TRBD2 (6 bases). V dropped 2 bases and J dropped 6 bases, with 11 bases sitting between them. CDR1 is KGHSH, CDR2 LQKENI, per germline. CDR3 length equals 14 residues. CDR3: CASSPRDSRNEQFF. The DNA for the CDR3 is TGTGCCAGCTCACCAAGGGACTCCCGCAATGAGCAGTTCTTC. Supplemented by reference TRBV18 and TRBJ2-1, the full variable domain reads NAGVMQNPRHLVRRRGQEARLRCSPMKGHSHVYWYRQLPEEGLKFMVYLQKENIIDESGMPKERFSAEFPKEGPSILRIQQVVRGDSAAYFCASSPRDSRNEQFFGPGTRLTVL.

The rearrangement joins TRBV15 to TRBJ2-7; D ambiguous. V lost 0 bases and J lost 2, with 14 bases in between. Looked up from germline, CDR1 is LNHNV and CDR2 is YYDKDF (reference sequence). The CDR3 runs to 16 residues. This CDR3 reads CATSREPLPTPYEQYF. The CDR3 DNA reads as TGTGCCACCAGCAGAGAACCCCTACCTACCCCCTACGAGCAGTACTTC.

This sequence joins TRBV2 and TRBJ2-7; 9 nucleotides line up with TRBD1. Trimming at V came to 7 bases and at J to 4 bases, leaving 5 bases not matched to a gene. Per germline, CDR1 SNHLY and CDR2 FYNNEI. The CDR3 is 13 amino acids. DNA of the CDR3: TGTGCCAGCACAAGGGACAGGGTATACGAGCAGTACTTC. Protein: CASTRDRVYEQYF.

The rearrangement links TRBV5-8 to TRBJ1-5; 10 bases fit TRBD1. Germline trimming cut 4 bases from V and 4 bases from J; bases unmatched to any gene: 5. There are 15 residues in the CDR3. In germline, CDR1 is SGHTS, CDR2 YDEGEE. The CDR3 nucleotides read TGTGCCAGCAGCCGGAGGACAGGGGGGAATCAGCCCCAGCATTTT. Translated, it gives CASSRRTGGNQPQHF.

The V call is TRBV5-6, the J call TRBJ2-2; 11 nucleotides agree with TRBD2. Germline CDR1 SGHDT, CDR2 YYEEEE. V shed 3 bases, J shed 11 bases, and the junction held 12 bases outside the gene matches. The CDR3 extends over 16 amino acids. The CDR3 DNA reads TGTGCCAGCAGCTCGGGACTAGCGGCCTACAAAGGAGAGCTGTTTTTT. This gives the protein CASSSGLAAYKGELFF.

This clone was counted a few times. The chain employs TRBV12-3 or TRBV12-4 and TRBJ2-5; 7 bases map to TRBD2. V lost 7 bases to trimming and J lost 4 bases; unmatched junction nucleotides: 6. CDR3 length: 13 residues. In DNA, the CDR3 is TGTGCCAGCAAAGGGCCGGGAGGAGAGACCCAGTACTTC. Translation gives CASKGPGGETQYF.

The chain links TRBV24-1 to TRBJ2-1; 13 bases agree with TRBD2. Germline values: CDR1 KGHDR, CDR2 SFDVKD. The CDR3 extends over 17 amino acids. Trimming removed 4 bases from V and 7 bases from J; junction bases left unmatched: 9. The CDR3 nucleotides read TGTGCCACCAGTGACCTTGGGACTAGCGGGGCACTGAATGAGCAGTTCTTC. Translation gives CATSDLGTSGALNEQFF.

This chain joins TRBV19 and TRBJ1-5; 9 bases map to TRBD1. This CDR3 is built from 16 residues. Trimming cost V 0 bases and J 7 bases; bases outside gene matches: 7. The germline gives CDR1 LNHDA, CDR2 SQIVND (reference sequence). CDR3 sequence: CASSIDHDRGGQPQHF. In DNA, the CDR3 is TGTGCCAGTAGTATAGATCACGACAGGGGGGGACAGCCCCAGCATTTT.

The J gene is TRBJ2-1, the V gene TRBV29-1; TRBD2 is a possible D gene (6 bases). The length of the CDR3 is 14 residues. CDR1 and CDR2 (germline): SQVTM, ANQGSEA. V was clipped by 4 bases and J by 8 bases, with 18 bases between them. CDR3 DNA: TGCAGCGTTGTACCGGGACTTTATACCTATGAGCAGTTCTTC. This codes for CSVVPGLYTYEQFF.

The CDR3 DNA reads TGTGCCAGCAGACCGAGGATTATGGCAGATACGCAGTATTTT. This encodes CASRPRIMADTQYF. The V gene is TRBV6-5, the J gene TRBJ2-3; D unresolved. V was pared by 6 bases and J by 4 bases, with 14 bases between. Germline V CDR1 and CDR2: MNHEY, SVGAGI. The CDR3 is 14 amino acids.

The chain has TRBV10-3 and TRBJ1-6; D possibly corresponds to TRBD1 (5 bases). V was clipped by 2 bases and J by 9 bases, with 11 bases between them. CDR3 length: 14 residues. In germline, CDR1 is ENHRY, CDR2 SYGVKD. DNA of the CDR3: TGTGCCATCAGTGAGGTGCAGGGAACTTCACCCCTCCACTTT. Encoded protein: CAISEVQGTSPLHF.

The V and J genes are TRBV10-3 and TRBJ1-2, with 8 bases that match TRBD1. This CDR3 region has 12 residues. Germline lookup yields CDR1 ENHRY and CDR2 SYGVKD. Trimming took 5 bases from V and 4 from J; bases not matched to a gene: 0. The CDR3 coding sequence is TGTGCCATCAGTACAGGGGGCTATGGCTACACCTTC. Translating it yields CAISTGGYGYTF.

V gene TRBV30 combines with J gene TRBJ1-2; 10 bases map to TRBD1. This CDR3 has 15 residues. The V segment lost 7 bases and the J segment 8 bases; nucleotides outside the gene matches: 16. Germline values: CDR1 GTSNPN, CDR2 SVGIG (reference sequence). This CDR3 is CAFRDRGLLGLGYTF. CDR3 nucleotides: TGTGCCTTCCGGGACAGGGGCTTACTTGGGTTGGGCTACACCTTC.

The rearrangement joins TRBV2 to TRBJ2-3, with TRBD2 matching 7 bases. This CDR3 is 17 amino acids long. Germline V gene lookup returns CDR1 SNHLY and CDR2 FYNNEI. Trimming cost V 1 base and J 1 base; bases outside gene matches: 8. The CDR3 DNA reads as TGTGCCAGCAGTGAAGGGACTAGTCTTTGGGGCACAGATACGCAGTATTTT. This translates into CASSEGTSLWGTDTQYF. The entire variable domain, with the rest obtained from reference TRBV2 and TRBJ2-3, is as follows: EPEVTQTPSHQVTQMGQEVILRCVPISNHLYFYWYRQILGQKVEFLVSFYNNEISEKSEIFDDQFSVERPDGSNFTLKIRSTKLEDSAMYFCASSEGTSLWGTDTQYFGPGTRLTVL.

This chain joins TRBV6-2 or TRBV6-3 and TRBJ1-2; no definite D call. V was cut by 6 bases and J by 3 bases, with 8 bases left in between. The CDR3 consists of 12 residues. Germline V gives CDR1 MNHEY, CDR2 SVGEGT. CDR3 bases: TGTGCCAGCAGCCGCGACTACTATGGCTACACCTTC. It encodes CASSRDYYGYTF.

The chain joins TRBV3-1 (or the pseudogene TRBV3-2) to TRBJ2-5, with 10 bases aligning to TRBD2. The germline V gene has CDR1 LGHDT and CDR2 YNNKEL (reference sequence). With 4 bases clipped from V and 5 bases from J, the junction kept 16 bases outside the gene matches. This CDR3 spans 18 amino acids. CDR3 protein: CASSLRDRAGGLRETQYF. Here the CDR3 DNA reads TGTGCCAGCAGCCTCCGGGATAGAGCGGGGGGGCTGAGGGAGACCCAGTACTTC.

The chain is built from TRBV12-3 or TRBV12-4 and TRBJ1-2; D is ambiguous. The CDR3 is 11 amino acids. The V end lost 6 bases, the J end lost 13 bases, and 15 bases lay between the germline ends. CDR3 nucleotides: TGTGCCAGCAGCCCCTCACGGGAGCGCACCTTC. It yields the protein CASSPSRERTF.

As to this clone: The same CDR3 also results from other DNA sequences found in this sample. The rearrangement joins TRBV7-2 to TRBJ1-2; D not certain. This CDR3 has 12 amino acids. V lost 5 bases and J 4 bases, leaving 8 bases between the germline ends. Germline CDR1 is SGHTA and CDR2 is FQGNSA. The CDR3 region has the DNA TGTGCCAGCAGCCCGGAGGGCTATGGCTACACCTTC. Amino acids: CASSPEGYGYTF.

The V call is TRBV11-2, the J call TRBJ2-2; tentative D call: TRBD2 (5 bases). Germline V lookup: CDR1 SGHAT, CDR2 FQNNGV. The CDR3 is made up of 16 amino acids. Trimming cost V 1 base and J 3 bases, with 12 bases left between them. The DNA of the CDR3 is TGTGCCAGCAGCTTAGCGCGGGTAAGGGACACCGGGGAGCTGTTTTTT. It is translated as CASSLARVRDTGELFF. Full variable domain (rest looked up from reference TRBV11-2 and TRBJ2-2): EAGVAQSPRYKIIEKRQSVAFWCNPISGHATLYWYQQILGQGPKLLIQFQNNGVVDDSQLPKDRFSAERLKGVDSTLKIQPAKLEDSAVYLCASSLARVRDTGELFFGEGSRLTVL.